This T cell receptor (beta chain) was identified during a study of cytomegalovirus exposure and HLA in healthy donors. About the research overall: Earlier sequencing of 150 million to 200 million T cells yielded roughly 100 million unique TCR beta sequences. Regarding the study as a whole: Sequence variants that were highly shared formed a cluster that was likely a sequencing artifact.

Comments on this clone: The antigen remains undetermined.

Use of 60 Vbeta and 13 Jbeta primers characterized the PCR. Sequencing was performed with immunoSEQ multiplex PCR; in TCRdb, only in-frame clones are kept and a portion is missing. The sample includes some 170,000 clones, 80% seen only once; the top ten take about 9.7%. This CDR3 is 16 amino acids long. Germline CDR1 reads SGHTS; CDR2 reads YDEGEE. Trimming left V 4 bases short and J 0 bases short, with 14 bases between. This sequence joins TRBV5-8 and TRBJ1-5; no clear D gene. The clonotype originates from a man aged 18-30 years in good health and CMV-seropositive. The sequencing sample was made of PBMCs. The CDR3 protein is CASSPSLGISNQPQHF. The CDR3, as DNA: TGTGCCAGCAGCCCCTCCCTCGGGATTAGCAATCAGCCCCAGCATTTT.